The T cell receptor (beta chain) under discussion was sequenced for a study of CD8+ T cells in alopecia areata. Overall study: Each of the treated patients was given oral tofacitinib, 5 to 10 mg twice daily, for moderate-to-severe alopecia areata.

In the case of this clone: The antigen is undetermined.

Study findings and constraints: Elevated clonality characterized lesional scalp relative to normal scalp, particularly in alopecia totalis/universalis. There were many expanded lesional clones persisting in scalp and blood during tofacitinib.

RNA was isolated and reverse transcribed to cDNA, the sequencing template. Clones were read by immunoSEQ multiplex PCR, and TCRdb kept only the in-frame ones, dropping some. The table lists about 280,000 clones, roughly 50% of them singletons. Treatment of the sample: oral pan-JAK inhibitor, 5-10 mg twice daily. T lymphocytes (CD4+ and CD8+) were sorted from PBMCs. The source material was CD4+ T cells sorted from blood, sampled at week 24, from a patient treated with tofacitinib. The source of this sequence is a human donor with alopecia areata.

CDR3 amino acids: CASSVARQETQYF. CDR3 nucleotides: TGTGCCAGCAGTGTAGCCAGACAAGAGACCCAGTACTTC. The chain couples TRBV27 to TRBJ2-5; D unclear. CDR3 length equals 13 residues. Between the trimmed V and J ends, which lost 5 bases and 2 bases, there was a span of 9 bases. Germline V gene lookup returns CDR1 MNHEY and CDR2 SMNVEV (reference sequence).